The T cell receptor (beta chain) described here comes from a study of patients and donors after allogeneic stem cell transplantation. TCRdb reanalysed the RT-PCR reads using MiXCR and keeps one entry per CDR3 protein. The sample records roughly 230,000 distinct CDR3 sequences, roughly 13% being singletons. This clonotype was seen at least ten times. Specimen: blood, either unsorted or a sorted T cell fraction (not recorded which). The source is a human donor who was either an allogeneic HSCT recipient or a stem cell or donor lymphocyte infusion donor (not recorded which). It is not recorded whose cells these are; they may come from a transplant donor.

The DNA of the CDR3 is TGTGCCAGCAGCGAATATCCGCGGGAAAATGAAAAACTGTTTTTT. This encodes CASSEYPRENEKLFF. The J gene is TRBJ1-4, the V gene TRBV7-9, with D unresolved. This CDR3 comprises 15 residues. The germline V gene encodes CDR1 SEHNR and CDR2 FQNEAQ (reference sequence). Trimming removed 5 bases at V and 5 bases at J, with 15 bases between. The full variable domain, rest sourced from reference TRBV7-9 and TRBJ1-4, is DTGVSQNPRHKITKRGQNVTFRCDPISEHNRLYWYRQTLGQGPEFLTYFQNEAQLEKSRLLSDRFSAERPKGSFSTLEIQRTEQGDSAMYLCASSEYPRENEKLFFGSGTQLSVL.